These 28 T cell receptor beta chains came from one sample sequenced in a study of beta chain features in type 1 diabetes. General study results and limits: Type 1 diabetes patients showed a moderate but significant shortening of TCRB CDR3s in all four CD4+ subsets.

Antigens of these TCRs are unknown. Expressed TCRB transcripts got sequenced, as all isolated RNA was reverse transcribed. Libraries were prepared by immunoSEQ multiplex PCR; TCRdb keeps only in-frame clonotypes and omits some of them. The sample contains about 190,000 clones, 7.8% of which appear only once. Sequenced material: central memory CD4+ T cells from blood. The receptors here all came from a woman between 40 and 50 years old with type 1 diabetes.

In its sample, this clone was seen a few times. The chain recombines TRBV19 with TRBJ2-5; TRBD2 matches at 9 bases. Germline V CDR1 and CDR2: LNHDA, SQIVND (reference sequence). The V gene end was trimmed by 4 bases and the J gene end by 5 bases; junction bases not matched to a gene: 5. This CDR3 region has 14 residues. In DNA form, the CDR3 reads TGTGCCAGTAGTACGGGACTAGCAACGGAGACCCAGTACTTC. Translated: CASSTGLATETQYF.

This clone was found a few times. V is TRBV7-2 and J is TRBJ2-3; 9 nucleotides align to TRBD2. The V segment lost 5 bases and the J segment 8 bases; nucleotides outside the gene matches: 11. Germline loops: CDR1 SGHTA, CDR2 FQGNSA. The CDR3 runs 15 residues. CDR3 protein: CASSSPGLAGPTQYF. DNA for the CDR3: TGTGCCAGCAGCAGCCCGGGGCTAGCGGGACCTACGCAGTATTTT.

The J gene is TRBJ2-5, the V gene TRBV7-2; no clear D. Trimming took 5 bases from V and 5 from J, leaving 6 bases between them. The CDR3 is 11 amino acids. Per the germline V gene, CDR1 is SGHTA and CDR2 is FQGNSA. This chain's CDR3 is CASSQSETQYF. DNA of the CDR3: TGTGCCAGCAGCCAGTCCGAGACCCAGTACTTC.

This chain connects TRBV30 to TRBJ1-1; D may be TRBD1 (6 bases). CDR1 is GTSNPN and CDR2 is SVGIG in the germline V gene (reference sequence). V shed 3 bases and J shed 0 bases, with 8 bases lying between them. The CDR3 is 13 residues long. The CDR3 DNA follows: TGTGCCTGGAGCCAGGGGATGAACACTGAAGCTTTCTTT. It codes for CAWSQGMNTEAFF. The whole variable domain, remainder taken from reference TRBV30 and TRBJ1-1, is SQTIHQWPATLVQPVGSPLSLECTVEGTSNPNLYWYRQAAGRGLQLLFYSVGIGQISSEVPQNLSASRPQDRQFILSSKKLLLSDSGFYLCAWSQGMNTEAFFGQGTRLTVV.

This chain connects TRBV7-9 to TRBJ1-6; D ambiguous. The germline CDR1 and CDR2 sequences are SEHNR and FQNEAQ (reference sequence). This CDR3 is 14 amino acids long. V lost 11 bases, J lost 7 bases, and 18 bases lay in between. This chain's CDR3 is CAGQALLLNSPLHF. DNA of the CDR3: TGTGCCGGCCAGGCCCTACTTCTCAATTCACCCCTCCACTTT.

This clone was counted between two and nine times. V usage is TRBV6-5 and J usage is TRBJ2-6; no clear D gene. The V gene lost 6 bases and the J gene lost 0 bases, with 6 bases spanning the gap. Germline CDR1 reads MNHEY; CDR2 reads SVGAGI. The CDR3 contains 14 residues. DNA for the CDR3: TGTGCCAGCAGAGCGACCTCTGGGGCCAACGTCCTGACTTTC. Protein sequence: CASRATSGANVLTF.

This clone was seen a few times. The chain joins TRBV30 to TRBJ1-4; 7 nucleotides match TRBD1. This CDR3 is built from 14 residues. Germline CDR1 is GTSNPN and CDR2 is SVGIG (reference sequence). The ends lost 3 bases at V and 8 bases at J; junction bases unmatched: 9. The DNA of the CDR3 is TGTGCCTGGAGCACTACAGGGGTAGGAGAAAAACTGTTTTTT. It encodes CAWSTTGVGEKLFF.

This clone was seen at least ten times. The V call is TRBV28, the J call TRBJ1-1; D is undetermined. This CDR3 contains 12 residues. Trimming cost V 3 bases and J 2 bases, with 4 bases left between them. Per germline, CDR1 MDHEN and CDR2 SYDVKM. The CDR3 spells CASSFQNTEAFF. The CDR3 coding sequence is TGTGCCAGCAGTTTTCAAAACACTGAAGCTTTCTTT.

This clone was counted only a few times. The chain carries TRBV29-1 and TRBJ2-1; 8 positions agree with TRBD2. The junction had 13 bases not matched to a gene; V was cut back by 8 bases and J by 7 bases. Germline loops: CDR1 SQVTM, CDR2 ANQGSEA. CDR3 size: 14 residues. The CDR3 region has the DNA TGCAGCACGAGCGGGAGTTCGGGGGGGAATGAGCAGTTCTTC. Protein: CSTSGSSGGNEQFF.

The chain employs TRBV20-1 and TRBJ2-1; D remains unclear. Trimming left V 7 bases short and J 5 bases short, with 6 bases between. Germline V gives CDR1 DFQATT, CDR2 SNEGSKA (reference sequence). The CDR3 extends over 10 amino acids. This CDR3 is CSGAHNEQFF. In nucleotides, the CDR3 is TGCAGTGGAGCGCACAATGAGCAGTTCTTC.

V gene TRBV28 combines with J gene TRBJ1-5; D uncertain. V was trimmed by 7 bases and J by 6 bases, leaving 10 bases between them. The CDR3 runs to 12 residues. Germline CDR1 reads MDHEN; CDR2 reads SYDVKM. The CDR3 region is CASKAGSQPQHF. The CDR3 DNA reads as TGTGCCAGCAAGGCGGGGAGTCAGCCCCAGCATTTT.

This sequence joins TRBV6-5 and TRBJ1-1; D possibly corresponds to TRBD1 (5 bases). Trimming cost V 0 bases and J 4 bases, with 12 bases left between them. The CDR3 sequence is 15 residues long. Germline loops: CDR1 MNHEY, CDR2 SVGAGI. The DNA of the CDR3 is TGTGCCAGCAGTTACTCGGGCAGGGCCGGCACTGAAGCTTTCTTT. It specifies CASSYSGRAGTEAFF.

CDR3 sequence: CASSFGQGGTLYGYTF. The CDR3 DNA sequence: TGTGCCAGCAGCTTCGGACAGGGAGGCACGCTGTATGGCTACACCTTC. The chain recombines TRBV28 with TRBJ1-2, with 8 bases aligning to TRBD1. Germline loops: CDR1 MDHEN, CDR2 SYDVKM. Germline trimming cut 6 bases from V and 5 bases from J; bases unmatched to any gene: 14. This CDR3 is built from 16 residues.

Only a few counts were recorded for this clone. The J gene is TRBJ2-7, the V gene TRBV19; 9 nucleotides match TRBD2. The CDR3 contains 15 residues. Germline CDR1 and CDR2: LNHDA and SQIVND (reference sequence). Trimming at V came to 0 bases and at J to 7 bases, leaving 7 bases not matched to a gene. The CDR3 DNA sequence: TGTGCCAGTAGTATAGACGGGATAGCGGGAGTGGAGCAGTACTTC. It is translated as CASSIDGIAGVEQYF.

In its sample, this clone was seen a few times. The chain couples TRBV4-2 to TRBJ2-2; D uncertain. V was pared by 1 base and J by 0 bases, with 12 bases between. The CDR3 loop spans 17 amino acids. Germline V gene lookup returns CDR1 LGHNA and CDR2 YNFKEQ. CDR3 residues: CASSQAGVDSNTGELFF. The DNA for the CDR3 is TGTGCCAGCAGCCAAGCCGGAGTAGATTCGAACACCGGGGAGCTGTTTTTT.

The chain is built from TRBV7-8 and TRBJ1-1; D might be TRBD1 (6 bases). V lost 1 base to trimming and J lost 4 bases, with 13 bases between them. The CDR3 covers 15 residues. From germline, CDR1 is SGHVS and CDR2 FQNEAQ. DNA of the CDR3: TGTGCCAGCAGCTTAGTATACCAGGGGAGCACTGAAGCTTTCTTT. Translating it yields CASSLVYQGSTEAFF.

CDR3 in amino acids: CASSLEGISEQFF. The CDR3 nucleotides are TGTGCCAGCAGCTTGGAGGGAATCAGTGAGCAGTTCTTC. This chain uses TRBV7-2 with TRBJ2-1, with D perhaps matching TRBD2 (6 bases). This CDR3 has 13 amino acids. V lost 3 bases and J 9 bases, leaving 12 bases between the germline ends. Germline CDR1 SGHTA, CDR2 FQGNSA.

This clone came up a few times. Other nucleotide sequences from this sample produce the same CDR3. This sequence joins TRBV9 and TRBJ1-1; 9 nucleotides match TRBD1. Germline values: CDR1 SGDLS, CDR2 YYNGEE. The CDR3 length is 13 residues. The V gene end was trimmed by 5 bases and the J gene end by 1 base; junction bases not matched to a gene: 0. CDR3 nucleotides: TGTGCCAGCAGGGACAGGGGGAACACTGAAGCTTTCTTT. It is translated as CASRDRGNTEAFF.

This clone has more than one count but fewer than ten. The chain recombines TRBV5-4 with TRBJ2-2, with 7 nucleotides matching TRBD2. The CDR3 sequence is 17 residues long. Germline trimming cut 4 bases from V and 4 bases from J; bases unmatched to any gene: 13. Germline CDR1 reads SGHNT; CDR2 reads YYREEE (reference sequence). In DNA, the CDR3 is TGTGCCAGCAGCCCGGGGACGGGCGGGAGAAGCACCGGGGAGCTGTTTTTT. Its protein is CASSPGTGGRSTGELFF.

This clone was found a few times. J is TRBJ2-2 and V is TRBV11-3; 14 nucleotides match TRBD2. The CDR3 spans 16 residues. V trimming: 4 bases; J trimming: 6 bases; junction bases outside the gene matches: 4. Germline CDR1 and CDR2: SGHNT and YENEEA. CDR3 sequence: CASSSGLAGVAGELFF. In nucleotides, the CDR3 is TGTGCCAGCAGCTCGGGACTAGCGGGAGTAGCCGGGGAGCTGTTTTTT.

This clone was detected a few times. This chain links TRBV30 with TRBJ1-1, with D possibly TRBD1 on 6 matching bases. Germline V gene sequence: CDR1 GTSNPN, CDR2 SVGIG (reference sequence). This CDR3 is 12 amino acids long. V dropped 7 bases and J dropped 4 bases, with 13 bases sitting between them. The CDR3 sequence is CAYHRDATEAFF. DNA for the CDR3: TGTGCCTATCACAGGGACGCCACTGAAGCTTTCTTT.

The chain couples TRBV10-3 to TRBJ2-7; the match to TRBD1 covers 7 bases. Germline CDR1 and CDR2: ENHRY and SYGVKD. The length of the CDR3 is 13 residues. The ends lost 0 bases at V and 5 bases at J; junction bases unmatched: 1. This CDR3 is CAISESTGNEQYF. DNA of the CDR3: TGTGCCATCAGTGAGTCGACAGGGAACGAGCAGTACTTC.

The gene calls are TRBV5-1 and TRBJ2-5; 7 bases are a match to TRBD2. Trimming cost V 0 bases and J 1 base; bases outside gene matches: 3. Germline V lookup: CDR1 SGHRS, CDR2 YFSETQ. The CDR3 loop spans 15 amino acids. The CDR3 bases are TGCGCCAGCAGCTTGGCCGGGACTACCCAAGAGACCCAGTACTTC. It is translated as CASSLAGTTQETQYF.

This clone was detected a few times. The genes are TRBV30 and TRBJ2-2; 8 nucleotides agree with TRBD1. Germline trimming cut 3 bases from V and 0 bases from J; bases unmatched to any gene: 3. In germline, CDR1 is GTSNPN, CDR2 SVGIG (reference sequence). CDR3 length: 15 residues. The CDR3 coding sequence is TGTGCCTGGAGAATGACAGGGGCGAACACCGGGGAGCTGTTTTTT. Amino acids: CAWRMTGANTGELFF.

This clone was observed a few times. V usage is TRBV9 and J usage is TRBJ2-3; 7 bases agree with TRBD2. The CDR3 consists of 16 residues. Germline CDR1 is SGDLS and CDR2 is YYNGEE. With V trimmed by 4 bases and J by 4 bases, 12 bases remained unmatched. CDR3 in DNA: TGTGCCAGCAGCCCGAGAAAACGGGAGGTAGCAGATACGCAGTATTTT. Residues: CASSPRKREVADTQYF.

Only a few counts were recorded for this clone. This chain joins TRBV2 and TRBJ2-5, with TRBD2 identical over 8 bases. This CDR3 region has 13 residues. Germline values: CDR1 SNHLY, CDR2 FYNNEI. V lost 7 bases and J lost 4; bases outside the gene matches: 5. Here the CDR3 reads CASTREAGETQYF. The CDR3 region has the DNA TGTGCCAGCACGCGGGAGGCGGGAGAGACCCAGTACTTC.

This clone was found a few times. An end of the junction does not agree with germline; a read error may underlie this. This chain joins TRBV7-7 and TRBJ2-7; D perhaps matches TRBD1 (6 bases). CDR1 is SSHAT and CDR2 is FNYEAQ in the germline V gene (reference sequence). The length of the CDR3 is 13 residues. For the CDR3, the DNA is TGTGCTAGCAGCGGAAACTGGGACACCGAGCAGTACTTC. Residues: CASSGNWDTEQYF.

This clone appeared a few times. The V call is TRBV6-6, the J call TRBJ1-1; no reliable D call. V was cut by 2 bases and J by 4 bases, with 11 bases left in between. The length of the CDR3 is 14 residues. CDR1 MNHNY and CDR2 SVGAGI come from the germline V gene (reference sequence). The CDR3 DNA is TGTGCCAGCAGTTACCCGGGTACGGGCACTGAAGCTTTCTTT. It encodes CASSYPGTGTEAFF.